Listed below are T cell receptor beta chains from one sample, sequenced in a study of shared clonotypes between healthy human individuals. Sequencing was performed with immunoSEQ multiplex PCR; in TCRdb, only in-frame clones are kept and a portion is missing. The sample contains hundreds of thousands of clones, roughly four fifths of which appear only once. The sequencing sample was made of PBMCs. All receptors come from a woman aged 40 to 49 in good health. Some clones in this sample may be carry-over from other donors' samples. CDR3s include the opening cysteine and the closing phenylalanine or tryptophan. Each record gives: D gene, J gene, V gene, clone size, CDR3 protein, CDR3 DNA. The D gene is left open where the match is weak. For some rows the clone size is stated as once, few or many, or as a class when expanded; others skip it.

D: TRBD2; J: TRBJ2-7; V: TRBV28; size: few; CDR3: CASSPATLLAGEQYF; DNA: TGTGCCAGCAGTCCCGCGACCCTACTAGCGGGCGAGCAGTACTTC
D: NA; J: TRBJ2-2; V: TRBV15; size: few; CDR3: CATSRDLTGELFF; DNA: TGTGCCACCAGCAGAGATCTGACCGGGGAGCTGTTTTTT
D: NA; J: TRBJ2-1; V: TRBV19; size: NA; CDR3: CASGYNEQFF; DNA: TGTGCCAGTGGTTACAATGAGCAGTTCTTC
D: NA; J: TRBJ2-2; V: TRBV5-1; size: NA; CDR3: CASSLDGRNTGELFF; DNA: TGCGCCAGCAGCTTGGACGGCAGAAACACCGGGGAGCTGTTTTTT
D: NA; J: TRBJ2-1; V: TRBV29-1; size: NA; CDR3: CSVMIGPPTIF; DNA: TGCAGCGTTATGATAGGCCCCCCTACAATCTTC
D: NA; J: TRBJ2-7; V: TRBV2; size: NA; CDR3: CASSEWDYEQYF; DNA: TGTGCCAGCAGTGAGTGGGACTACGAGCAGTACTTC
D: NA; J: TRBJ2-7; V: TRBV6-1; size: NA; CDR3: CASSESWGQEQYF; DNA: TGTGCCAGCAGTGAAAGCTGGGGGCAGGAGCAGTACTTC
D: TRBD1; J: TRBJ1-5; V: TRBV30; size: NA; CDR3: CAWSVPAPGGFNQPQHF; DNA: TGTGCCTGGAGTGTACCGGCCCCAGGGGGGTTCAATCAGCCCCAGCATTTT
D: NA; J: TRBJ2-5; V: TRBV30; size: many; CDR3: CAWSEYEAIQETQYF; DNA: TGTGCCTGGAGTGAATACGAAGCCATCCAAGAGACCCAGTACTTC
D: NA; J: TRBJ1-1; V: TRBV11-2; size: NA; CDR3: CASSLAGFDAAFF; DNA: TGTGCCAGCAGCTTAGCGGGGTTCGATGCGGCTTTCTTT
D: NA; J: TRBJ2-7; V: TRBV18; size: once; CDR3: CASSPLSSAESYEQYF; DNA: TGTGCCAGCTCACCACTCAGTAGCGCAGAGTCCTACGAGCAGTACTTC